What follows are 2 T cell receptor beta chains derived from one specimen sequenced in a study of blood T cell repertoires in COVID-19. Assay: immunoSEQ multiplex PCR; the TCRdb copy retains only in-frame clones and omits some. The repertoire holds 150,000 to 200,000 clones, under 85% seen once, with 15% to 20% in the top ten. Sequencing input: peripheral blood. Receptor source: a man between 60 and 75 years old with active or convalescent COVID-19.

The genes are TRBV6-2 or TRBV6-3 and TRBJ2-7; D might be TRBD2 (6 bases). In germline, CDR1 is MNHEY, CDR2 SVGEGT. This CDR3 has 16 residues. Deletions cut 2 bases from V and 4 bases from J, with 18 bases between. The DNA of the CDR3 is TGTGCCAGCAGTTACCCCCAGGCCGGGACTGGGTACGAGCAGTACTTC. It codes for CASSYPQAGTGYEQYF.

The chain combines TRBV4-3 with TRBJ1-2; 7 positions agree with TRBD1. Germline values: CDR1 LGHNA, CDR2 YSLEER. J gave up 8 bases and V 1 base, and 13 bases lay outside the gene matches. The CDR3 consists of 16 residues. As DNA, the CDR3 is TGCGCCAGCAGCCAAGGGGAGTCGGAGGGGGCGGGAGGCTACACCTTC. It yields the protein CASSQGESEGAGGYTF.